Sequencing of this T cell receptor (beta chain) was carried out in a study of cytomegalovirus exposure and HLA in healthy donors. 60 Vbeta and 13 Jbeta primers were used in PCR. Only in-frame clones appear in the TCRdb table, and some are missing; sequencing was by immunoSEQ multiplex PCR. The data show approximately 83,000 clones, 80% seen once. Germline CDR1 and CDR2: LGHNT and FRNRAP. Unmatched junction bases numbered 7, after V lost 6 bases and J lost 5 bases. The CDR3 sequence is 15 residues long. The receptor was derived from a man aged 18 to 30 in good health and CMV-seronegative. Sequenced sample: PBMCs. J is TRBJ2-2 and V is TRBV12-5, with 9 bases matching TRBD2. The CDR3 here is CASGLNSGGTGELFF. In nucleotides, the CDR3 is TGTGCTAGTGGACTAAATAGCGGGGGAACCGGGGAGCTGTTTTTT. Full variable domain (rest looked up from reference TRBV12-5 and TRBJ2-2): DARVTQTPRHKVTEMGQEVTMRCQPILGHNTVFWYRQTMMQGLELLAYFRNRAPLDDSGMPKDRFSAEMPDATLATLKIQPSEPRDSAVYFCASGLNSGGTGELFFGEGSRLTVL.